This T cell receptor (beta chain) was observed in a study of shared clonotypes between healthy human individuals. Overall study context: The donor pool was made up of two women and a few men aged 18 to 49.

TCRdb keeps only in-frame clones here, not all; method: immunoSEQ multiplex PCR. This sample carries millions of clones, more than 85% of them seen once, and the ten largest clones take about 0.37%. About this clone: The antigen remains unidentified.

The study's findings and limits: All-four-donor shared clonotypes had higher generation probabilities than non-shared clonotypes did. What limited the represented genetic and exposure-history diversity was the small number of donors. It was anticipated that sequencing depth would influence how many clonotypes donors shared.

Trimming cost V 6 bases and J 1 base; bases outside gene matches: 7. This CDR3 has 15 residues. Germline loops: CDR1 ENHRY, CDR2 SYGVKD. The receptor's source is a man aged 18 to 30 in good health. Some clones in this sample may be carry-over from other donors' samples. The rearrangement joins TRBV10-3 to TRBJ2-7; TRBD1 agrees at 9 bases. Sequences were obtained from naive CD4+ T cells from PBMCs. Documented subset: CD45RA+ positively selected. This CDR3 reads CAIRQTGGRSYEQYF. The CDR3 DNA sequence: TGTGCCATCAGGCAGACAGGGGGAAGGTCCTACGAGCAGTACTTC.